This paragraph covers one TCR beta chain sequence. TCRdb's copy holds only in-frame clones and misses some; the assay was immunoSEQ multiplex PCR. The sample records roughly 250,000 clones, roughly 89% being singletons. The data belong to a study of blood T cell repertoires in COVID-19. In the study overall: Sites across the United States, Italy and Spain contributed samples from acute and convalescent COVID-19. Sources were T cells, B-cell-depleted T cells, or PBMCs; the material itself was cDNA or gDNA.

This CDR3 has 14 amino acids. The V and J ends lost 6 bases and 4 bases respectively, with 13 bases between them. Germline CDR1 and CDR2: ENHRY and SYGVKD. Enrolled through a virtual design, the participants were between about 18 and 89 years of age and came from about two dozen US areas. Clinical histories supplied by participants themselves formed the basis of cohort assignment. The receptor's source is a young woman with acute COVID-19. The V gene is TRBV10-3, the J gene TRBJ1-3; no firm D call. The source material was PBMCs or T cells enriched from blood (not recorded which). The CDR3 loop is CAIRGRDNGNTIYF. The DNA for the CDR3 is TGTGCCATCAGGGGGAGAGACAACGGAAACACCATATATTTT.